This T cell receptor beta chain was recorded in a study of T cells in Graves' hyperthyroidism and ophthalmopathy. Amplified regions were TCR beta CDR3 sequences from RNA transcripts. First-round RT-PCR targeting the TCR CDR3 was performed with the HTBI primer set. MiXCR, applied by TCRdb to the multiplex PCR reads, yields one record per CDR3 protein. The sample has about 360,000 distinct CDR3 sequences, approximately 13% seen once. This clonotype has ten or more counts. The antigen remains unidentified. Patients were aged 18 to 65, had disease duration under 2 months, and had newly diagnosed hyperthyroidism. Diagnoses used clinical symptoms, serum thyroxine and TRAb, thyroid ultrasound and orbital computed tomography. It was 10 ml of fresh peripheral blood that supplied the PBMCs. Overall study results and limits: Ophthalmopathy was separated from stable hyperthyroidism by a 13 V-J model.

CDR1 and CDR2 from the germline V gene are MGHRA and YSYEKL. The CDR3 has 14 amino acids. V was pared by 4 bases and J by 5 bases, with 14 bases between. Material for sequencing was blood. The chain has TRBV4-1 and TRBJ1-2; D perhaps matches TRBD1 (5 bases). This receptor was identified in a woman under 30 with Graves' hyperthyroidism. CDR3 sequence: CASSPSQGEYGYTF. The DNA of the CDR3 is TGCGCCAGCAGCCCTAGCCAGGGTGAATATGGCTACACCTTC.